One sample yielded the 17 T cell receptor beta chains listed below, sequenced in a study of OX40 agonist ivuxolimab in advanced cancers. TCRdb's copy holds only in-frame clones and misses some; the assay was immunoSEQ multiplex PCR. The sample has nearly 25,000 clones; around 80% are singletons. Here the sequenced sample was CD4+ or CD8+ T cells sorted from blood, taken in a trial of the OX40 agonist ivuxolimab. These TCRs come from an adult with an advanced solid tumor such as melanoma, head and neck, liver or kidney cancer.

J is TRBJ2-3 and V is TRBV19; TRBD1 might be the D (5 bases). This CDR3 comprises 13 residues. Germline V gene lookup returns CDR1 LNHDA and CDR2 SQIVND (reference sequence). V was shortened by 3 bases and J by 5 bases, with 9 bases between the two germline ends. The CDR3 is CASSIQGLDTQYF. Here the CDR3 DNA reads TGTGCCAGTAGTATCCAGGGATTAGATACGCAGTATTTT.

The chain employs TRBV7-3 and TRBJ1-1; 8 nucleotides match TRBD1. After removal of 5 bases from V and 8 bases from J, the junction contained 10 bases not matched to a gene. CDR1 and CDR2 from the germline V gene are SGHTA and FQGTGA. There are 14 residues in the CDR3. The CDR3 bases are TGTGCCAGCAGCCCACTCTACCAGGGGGCAGAAGCTTTCTTT. It translates to CASSPLYQGAEAFF.

V usage is TRBV14 and J usage is TRBJ1-1; D remains ambiguous. The V end lost 1 base, the J end lost 0 bases, and 6 bases lay between the germline ends. This CDR3 region has 14 residues. Germline CDR1 is SGHDN and CDR2 is FVKESK. This CDR3 reads CASSQAIMNTEAFF. CDR3 DNA: TGTGCCAGCAGCCAAGCCATAATGAACACTGAAGCTTTCTTT.

This sequence joins TRBV28 and TRBJ2-2, with D possibly being TRBD1 (7 bases). Looked up from germline, CDR1 is MDHEN and CDR2 is SYDVKM. The CDR3 consists of 13 residues. Trimming stripped 7 bases from V and 6 bases from J, with 12 bases between. The CDR3 region is CASTGGFAGELFF. CDR3 DNA sequence: TGTGCCAGCACAGGGGGGTTTGCCGGGGAGCTGTTTTTT.

The V gene is TRBV6-5, the J gene TRBJ1-1; D remains ambiguous. This CDR3 has 15 residues. V dropped 4 bases and J dropped 4 bases, with 16 bases sitting between them. Per the germline V gene, CDR1 is MNHEY and CDR2 is SVGAGI. Here the CDR3 reads CASSSTGRSSTEAFF. The CDR3 nucleotides read TGTGCCAGCAGTTCCACCGGGAGGTCGAGCACTGAAGCTTTCTTT.

Here the CDR3 reads CASSLQRDTEAFF. The CDR3 DNA reads as TGTGCCAGCAGTTTGCAGCGAGACACTGAAGCTTTCTTT. The chain is built from TRBV27 and TRBJ1-1; D call uncertain. Trimming removed 3 bases from V and 3 bases from J, with 8 bases in between. The CDR3 consists of 13 residues. Per the germline V gene, CDR1 is MNHEY and CDR2 is SMNVEV (reference sequence).

The chain employs TRBV5-1 and TRBJ2-7, with D unclear. This CDR3 region has 15 residues. With 5 bases removed from V and 0 bases from J, the gap between germline ends came to 15 bases. CDR1 is SGHRS and CDR2 is YFSETQ in the germline V gene. For the CDR3, the DNA is TGCGCCAGCAGAACCGACACGACCCTCTCCTACGAGCAGTACTTC. Its protein product is CASRTDTTLSYEQYF.

V is TRBV4-2 and J is TRBJ1-3; D remains ambiguous. The V end was cut by 6 bases, the J end by 0 bases, with 12 bases between. Germline CDR1 is LGHNA and CDR2 is YNFKEQ. This CDR3 comprises 15 residues. The CDR3 DNA sequence: TGTGCCAGCAGACCCGCAGCCCGCTCTGGAAACACCATATATTTT. Protein product: CASRPAARSGNTIYF.

Only a few counts were recorded for this clone. The chain carries TRBV28 and TRBJ1-6; D is ambiguous. CDR1 is MDHEN and CDR2 is SYDVKM in the germline V gene. V lost 4 bases to trimming and J lost 7 bases, with 11 bases between them. This CDR3 region has 14 residues. CDR3 in DNA: TGTGCCAGCAGTTCTCCCGGGCGGAATTCACCCCTCCACTTT. Encoded protein: CASSSPGRNSPLHF.

This clone was found once. The chain couples TRBV7-2 to TRBJ1-1; D not resolved. The germline gives CDR1 SGHTA, CDR2 FQGNSA. The V end lost 5 bases, the J end lost 5 bases, and 12 bases lay between the germline ends. The CDR3 spans 13 residues. The CDR3 DNA sequence: TGTGCCAGCAGCCCAGGATGGAGGACTGAAGCTTTCTTT. This encodes CASSPGWRTEAFF.

The gene calls are TRBV19 and TRBJ2-3, with D perhaps matching TRBD2 (5 bases). V gave up 3 bases and J gave up 1 base, with 14 bases separating them. Germline V gene lookup returns CDR1 LNHDA and CDR2 SQIVND (reference sequence). The CDR3 length is 16 residues. The CDR3 DNA reads TGTGCCAGTAGTATCTCCGGGGTAATACGCACAGATACGCAGTATTTT. As protein: CASSISGVIRTDTQYF.

V gene TRBV9 combines with J gene TRBJ2-5, with D maybe TRBD2 (6 bases). This CDR3 comprises 16 residues. Trimming removed 4 bases from V and 4 bases from J, with 20 bases in between. The germline V gene encodes CDR1 SGDLS and CDR2 YYNGEE. CDR3 sequence: CASSPRRSGGVETQYF. CDR3 sequence (DNA): TGTGCCAGCAGCCCCCGGCGGAGCGGAGGGGTAGAGACCCAGTACTTC.

The chain carries TRBV6-5 and TRBJ2-4; D gene uncertain. V gave up 2 bases and J gave up 9 bases, with 5 bases separating them. Germline CDR1 MNHEY, CDR2 SVGAGI. This CDR3 spans 11 amino acids. CDR3 protein: CASSYRGIQYF. DNA for the CDR3: TGTGCCAGCAGTTACCGTGGCATTCAGTACTTC.

The J gene is TRBJ2-1, the V gene TRBV7-3; a weak D match, TRBD1 (6 bases). Germline V lookup: CDR1 SGHTA, CDR2 FQGTGA. Trimming removed 5 bases from V and 8 bases from J, with 19 bases in between. The CDR3 extends over 15 amino acids. CDR3 region: CASSPTPQGFDEQFF. CDR3 sequence (DNA): TGTGCCAGCAGCCCGACACCACAGGGCTTCGATGAGCAGTTCTTC. Based on the CDR3 plus reference TRBV7-3 and TRBJ2-1, the full variable domain is GAGVSQTPSNKVTEKGKYVELRCDPISGHTALYWYRQSLGQGPEFLIYFQGTGAADDSGLPNDRFFAVRPEGSVSTLKIQRTERGDSAVYLCASSPTPQGFDEQFFGPGTRLTVL.

V gene TRBV7-9 combines with J gene TRBJ2-3, with D perhaps matching TRBD1 (7 bases). Deletions cut 6 bases from V and 5 bases from J, with 21 bases between. In germline, CDR1 is SEHNR, CDR2 FQNEAQ (reference sequence). The CDR3 runs to 16 residues. CDR3 loop: CASSLRRGQGGDTQYF. The CDR3 nucleotides read TGTGCCAGCAGTCTCAGAAGGGGCCAGGGGGGAGATACGCAGTATTTT. The complete variable domain, with remaining parts taken from reference TRBV7-9 and TRBJ2-3, reads DTGVSQNPRHKITKRGQNVTFRCDPISEHNRLYWYRQTLGQGPEFLTYFQNEAQLEKSRLLSDRFSAERPKGSFSTLEIQRTEQGDSAMYLCASSLRRGQGGDTQYFGPGTRLTVL.

The chain recombines TRBV6-5 with TRBJ2-7, with D possibly matching TRBD1 (6 bases). The CDR3 extends over 15 amino acids. Germline lookup yields CDR1 MNHEY and CDR2 SVGAGI. V lost 2 bases and J lost 3, with 14 bases in between. CDR3 coding DNA: TGTGCCAGCAGTTACGCACGGGACACCAACTACGAGCAGTACTTC. Translating it yields CASSYARDTNYEQYF.

This clone turned up a few times. V and J are TRBV5-1 and TRBJ1-4; D ambiguous. The ends were cut back, 0 bases at V and 2 bases at J, with 5 bases in the middle. In germline, CDR1 is SGHRS, CDR2 YFSETQ. There are 14 residues in the CDR3. The CDR3: CASSLGGTNEKLFF. CDR3 nucleotides: TGCGCCAGCAGCTTGGGAGGGACTAATGAAAAACTGTTTTTT.